Following are 10 T cell receptor beta chains from one sample sequenced in a study of OX40 agonist ivuxolimab in advanced cancers. Only in-frame clones appear in the TCRdb table, and some are missing; sequencing was by immunoSEQ multiplex PCR. This repertoire shows roughly 86,000 clones, roughly 90% found once; its top ten account for 0.95% to 1.2%. This sample comprised CD4+ or CD8+ T cells sorted from blood, obtained in a trial of the OX40 agonist ivuxolimab. Receptor source: an adult with an advanced solid tumor such as melanoma, head and neck, liver or kidney cancer.

This clone has just a few counts. The CDR3 DNA reads TGTGCCAGCAGTGAGGGGCCCGGATCGTGGGAGCAGTACTTC. Its protein product is CASSEGPGSWEQYF. The gene calls are TRBV2 and TRBJ2-7; a weak D match, TRBD1 (5 bases). The germline V gene encodes CDR1 SNHLY and CDR2 FYNNEI. V shed 3 bases and J shed 7 bases, with 16 bases lying between them. The CDR3 length is 14 residues.

This clone was counted once. V is TRBV23-1 and J is TRBJ2-7; TRBD1 might be the D (5 bases). TRBV23-1 qualifies as an ORF whose function is uncertain. The length of the CDR3 is 15 residues. The ends were cut back, 1 base at V and 0 bases at J, with 10 bases in the middle. CDR3 protein: CASSQLYRSSYEQYF. The CDR3 bases are TGCGCCAGCAGTCAATTGTACAGGAGCTCCTACGAGCAGTACTTC.

The chain couples TRBV4-1 to TRBJ1-2; no clear D. Deletions cut 1 base from V and 4 bases from J, with 10 bases between. The CDR3 is 14 amino acids. Germline CDR1 reads MGHRA; CDR2 reads YSYEKL. This CDR3 is CASSQGRVLYGYTF. CDR3 nucleotides: TGCGCCAGCAGCCAAGGCCGGGTCCTCTATGGCTACACCTTC.

V and J are TRBV7-9 and TRBJ2-7; the match to TRBD1 covers 7 bases. The germline CDR1 and CDR2 sequences are SEHNR and FQNEAQ (reference sequence). This CDR3 is 14 amino acids long. Trimming took 5 bases from V and 6 from J; bases not matched to a gene: 10. CDR3 nucleotides: TGTGCCAGCAGCCCCGACCTGACAGGGCGCGAGCAGTACTTC. Translating gives CASSPDLTGREQYF. Combining the CDR3 with reference TRBV7-9 and TRBJ2-7 gives the whole variable domain DTGVSQNPRHKITKRGQNVTFRCDPISEHNRLYWYRQTLGQGPEFLTYFQNEAQLEKSRLLSDRFSAERPKGSFSTLEIQRTEQGDSAMYLCASSPDLTGREQYFGPGTRLTVT.

The chain couples TRBV5-1 to TRBJ1-5, with D perhaps TRBD1 (6 bases). Germline-derived CDR1 and CDR2 are SGHRS and YFSETQ. V lost 0 bases, J lost 6 bases, and 13 bases lay in between. There are 15 residues in the CDR3. CDR3 in DNA: TGCGCCAGCAGCTTGGTTTCAGGGGTAGGTCAGCCCCAGCATTTT. It is translated as CASSLVSGVGQPQHF.

The V gene is TRBV4-1, the J gene TRBJ2-7; D may be TRBD2 (5 bases). V lost 0 bases and J 9 bases, leaving 24 bases between the germline ends. The CDR3 is 17 residues long. CDR1 and CDR2 (germline): MGHRA, YSYEKL. CDR3: CASSQEVTKRTYDGQYF. The CDR3 DNA reads TGCGCCAGCAGCCAAGAAGTGACTAAGCGGACCTACGATGGGCAGTACTTC.

The V and J genes are TRBV5-4 and TRBJ2-1; the match to TRBD2 covers 9 bases. The V gene end was trimmed by 6 bases and the J gene end by 10 bases; junction bases not matched to a gene: 14. Germline CDR1 SGHNT, CDR2 YYREEE (reference sequence). CDR3 size: 15 residues. The CDR3 region is CASISWAGGPQEQFF. DNA of the CDR3: TGTGCCAGCATCTCTTGGGCGGGAGGGCCCCAGGAGCAGTTCTTC. Complete variable domain (other parts from reference TRBV5-4 and TRBJ2-1): ETGVTQSPTHLIKTRGQQVTLRCSSQSGHNTVSWYQQALGQGPQFIFQYYREEENGRGNFPPRFSGLQFPNYSSELNVNALELDDSALYLCASISWAGGPQEQFFGPGTRLTVL.

The chain combines TRBV19 with TRBJ1-2; no clear D gene. This CDR3 region has 12 residues. CDR1 is LNHDA, CDR2 SQIVND, per germline (reference sequence). Deletions cut 6 bases from V and 5 bases from J, with 10 bases between. CDR3 in amino acids: CASSRWEYGYTF. The CDR3 nucleotides read TGTGCCAGTAGCCGATGGGAGTATGGCTACACCTTC.

Remarks on this clone: One end of the junction varies from germline; a read error may be responsible. Other DNA sequences in the same sample also yield this CDR3. V is TRBV27 and J is TRBJ2-3; 7 bases are a match to TRBD2. Germline CDR1 and CDR2: MNHEY and SMNVEV (reference sequence). The CDR3 runs to 17 residues. CDR3 protein: CASSLNPRLAVTDTQYF. The CDR3 coding sequence is TGTGCCAGCAGTTTAAACCCCCGGCTAGCGGTGACAGATACACAGTATTTT.

The chain links TRBV6-1 to TRBJ1-3, with D perhaps TRBD1 (5 bases). V shed 4 bases and J shed 0 bases, with 10 bases lying between them. Per germline, CDR1 MNHNS and CDR2 SASEGT. This CDR3 is 15 amino acids long. This CDR3 is CASSVGQASGNTIYF. CDR3 nucleotides: TGTGCCAGCAGTGTGGGGCAGGCCTCTGGAAACACCATATATTTT.